Listed below are T cell receptor beta chains from one sample, sequenced in a study of T cell repertoires in cytomegalovirus infection. Which antigens these TCRs recognize remains unknown. A single record per CDR3 protein comes from TCRdb applying MiXCR to the reads. This sample has more than 250,000 distinct CDR3 sequences; approximately 25% occur once, and the top ten carry roughly 15%. This sample comprised cultured PBMCs, obtained from culture after CMV antigen stimulation. These receptors were collected from a human donor in good health (CMV status not recorded). Some clones in this sample may be carry-over from other donors' samples. The CDR3 runs from the conserved cysteine through the conserved F or W. A D gene is named only where the DNA matches it firmly. Size tells how often a clone was seen (once, few, many) or the class of an expanded clone, and some rows leave it out.

v_call	clone_size	d_call	j_call	cdr3_aa	cdr3_nt
TRBV27	NA	NA	TRBJ1-2	CASSFGRHYGYTF	TGTGCCAGCAGTTTTGGCAGACACTATGGCTACACCTTC
TRBV20-1	NA	NA	TRBJ2-1	CSQVKVRYNEQFF	TGCAGTCAGGTCAAGGTGCGTTACAATGAGCAGTTCTTC
TRBV4-1	few	NA	TRBJ2-7	CASSQDQATPSYEQYF	TGCGCCAGCAGCCAAGATCAAGCGACCCCATCCTACGAGCAGTACTTC
TRBV19	NA	TRBD2	TRBJ2-1	CASYSPIGTSGSGEQFF	TGTGCCAGTTACAGCCCCATCGGGACTAGCGGGAGTGGTGAGCAGTTCTTC
TRBV27	few	NA	TRBJ2-5	CASSFFAEERATQYF	TGTGCCAGCAGTTTTTTCGCGGAAGAAAGGGCGACCCAGTACTTC
TRBV2	few	NA	TRBJ2-5	CASSGAGQETQYF	TGTGCCAGCAGTGGGGCGGGCCAAGAGACCCAGTACTTC
TRBV2	NA	TRBD2	TRBJ2-7	CASSPPGLAFHEQYF	TGTGCCAGCAGCCCACCGGGACTAGCTTTCCACGAGCAGTACTTC
TRBV6-2/TRBV6-3	NA	TRBD2	TRBJ2-1	CASSYVLAGVFYNEQFF	TGTGCCAGCAGTTACGTATTAGCGGGAGTGTTTTACAATGAGCAGTTCTTC
TRBV30	NA	NA	TRBJ2-2	CAWSSTHTGELFF	TGTGCCTGGAGTTCGACGCACACCGGGGAGCTGTTTTTT
TRBV19	once	NA	TRBJ1-1	CASSIVRPRGNTEAFF	TGTGCCAGTAGTATAGTGCGCCCGAGGGGGAACACTGAAGCTTTCTTT
TRBV6-2/TRBV6-3	few	TRBD2	TRBJ2-7	CASSFPGGYEQYF	TGTGCCAGCAGCTTTCCGGGAGGGTACGAGCAGTACTTC
TRBV11-2	NA	TRBD2	TRBJ2-3	CASSLGLAGVPRHTQYF	TGTGCCAGCAGCCTCGGACTAGCGGGAGTACCTCGTCATACGCAGTATTTT
TRBV24-1	NA	TRBD2	TRBJ2-3	CATKASGSGDTQYF	TGTGCCACCAAGGCTAGCGGGAGTGGAGATACGCAGTATTTT
TRBV11-2	NA	TRBD2	TRBJ2-2	CASSADTGTSYGNTGELFF	TGTGCCAGCAGCGCCGATACCGGGACTAGCTACGGGAACACCGGGGAGCTGTTTTTT
TRBV2	NA	TRBD1	TRBJ2-4	CASTTIKQGQGADIQYF	TGTGCCAGCACCACTATCAAACAGGGGCAGGGGGCGGACATTCAGTACTTC
TRBV20-1	NA	TRBD1	TRBJ1-5	CSALGTANQPQHF	TGCAGTGCCTTAGGGACAGCCAATCAGCCCCAGCATTTT
TRBV7-8	NA	NA	TRBJ2-3	CASSAAFGSTDTQYF	TGTGCCAGCAGCGCCGCTTTTGGGAGCACAGATACGCAGTATTTT
TRBV2	once	TRBD2	TRBJ2-1	CASSLPASGGSSYNEQFF	TGTGCCAGCAGCCTACCGGCTAGCGGGGGCAGCTCCTACAATGAGCAGTTCTTC
TRBV7-7	many	NA	TRBJ2-5	CASSLGGGGQETQYF	TGTGCTAGCAGCTTAGGCGGAGGGGGACAAGAGACCCAGTACTTC
TRBV10-3	NA	NA	TRBJ2-1	CAISLGTTYNEQFF	TGTGCCATCAGCCTCGGGACCACCTACAATGAGCAGTTCTTC
TRBV6-5	few	NA	TRBJ1-6	CASSYSHPDSPLHF	TGTGCCAGCAGTTACTCTCATCCGGATTCACCCCTCCACTTT
TRBV6-2/TRBV6-3	once	NA	TRBJ2-7	CASRDLTEQYF	TGTGCCAGCAGAGACCTAACCGAGCAGTACTTC
TRBV7-2	NA	TRBD2	TRBJ2-1	CASSQMASGLFF	TGTGCCAGCAGCCAGATGGCTAGCGGCTTATTCTTC
TRBV4-3	NA	NA	TRBJ2-1	CASSYRTYDNEQFF	TGCGCCAGCAGCTACAGGACCTACGACAATGAGCAGTTCTTC
TRBV6-2/TRBV6-3	many	NA	TRBJ2-1	CASTPGLPSYNEQFF	TGTGCCAGCACCCCAGGACTACCGTCCTACAATGAGCAGTTCTTC
TRBV7-8	many	NA	TRBJ2-2	CASSLGTGTDTGELFF	TGTGCCAGCAGCTTAGGGACCGGGACGGACACCGGGGAGCTGTTTTTT
TRBV7-3	many	TRBD2	TRBJ2-1	CASSRTSGPTEQFF	TGTGCCAGCAGCCGAACTAGCGGACCCACGGAGCAGTTCTTC
TRBV6-6	NA	TRBD2	TRBJ2-3	CASSPGLAVGTDTQYF	TGTGCCAGCAGTCCCGGACTAGCGGTAGGCACAGATACGCAGTATTTT
TRBV7-9	few	NA	TRBJ2-1	CASSTTGDNEQFF	TGTGCCAGCAGCACCACCGGGGACAATGAGCAGTTCTTC
TRBV7-8	many	TRBD1	TRBJ1-5	CASSFTVRQGSNQPQHF	TGTGCCAGCAGCTTTACTGTTCGACAGGGGAGCAATCAGCCCCAGCATTTT
TRBV9	few	TRBD2	TRBJ2-2	CASKPGLNTGELFF	TGTGCCAGCAAACCGGGACTAAACACCGGGGAGCTGTTTTTT
TRBV12-3/TRBV12-4	NA	TRBD2	TRBJ2-5	CASSLRTSGRTVGETQYF	TGTGCCAGCAGTCTCCGGACTAGCGGGAGAACGGTAGGAGAGACCCAGTACTTC